The clone carrying this TCR beta chain was seen repeatedly, ten times or more. What it recognizes is unknown. TCRdb recomputed calls from the 5' RACE reads with MiXCR, one row per CDR3 protein. The sample holds some 150,000 distinct CDR3 sequences, about 6% seen once. This entry is derived from a study of T-cell memory formation after mild COVID-19. Overall study results and limits: Contracting CD4+ clones sat mainly in CM and EM; CD8+ in EMRA. Memory cells collected pre-infection included some clones that later responded, suggesting cross-reactive memory joined.

The sample comprised PBMCs or a T cell subset sorted from them (not recorded which). The clonotype comes from an adult woman who had mild COVID-19 (a few samples of this study predate the infection). Cell type and time point are not known.

Written as DNA, the CDR3 is TGTGCCAGCAGTTTAGGGTTGGGAAGTCAAGAGACCCAGTACTTC. This codes for CASSLGLGSQETQYF. This chain joins TRBV12-3 or TRBV12-4 and TRBJ2-5; D is undetermined. The V end was cut by 1 base, the J end by 2 bases, with 11 bases between. CDR3 length: 15 amino acids.